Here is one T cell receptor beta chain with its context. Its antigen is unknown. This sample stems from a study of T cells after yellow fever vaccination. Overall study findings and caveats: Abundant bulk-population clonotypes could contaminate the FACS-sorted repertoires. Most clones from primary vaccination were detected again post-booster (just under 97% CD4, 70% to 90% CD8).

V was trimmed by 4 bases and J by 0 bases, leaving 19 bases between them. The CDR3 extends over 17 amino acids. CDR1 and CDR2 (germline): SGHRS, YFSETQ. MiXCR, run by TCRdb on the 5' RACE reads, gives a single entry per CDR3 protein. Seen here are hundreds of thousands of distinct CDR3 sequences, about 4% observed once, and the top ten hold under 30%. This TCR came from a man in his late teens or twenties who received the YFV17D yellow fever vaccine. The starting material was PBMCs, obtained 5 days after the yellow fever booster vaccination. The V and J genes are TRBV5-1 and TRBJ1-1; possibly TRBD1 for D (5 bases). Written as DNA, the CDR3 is TGCGCCAGCAGCCCCCGTGAGTTTGGGGGATTGAACACTGAAGCTTTCTTT. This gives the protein CASSPREFGGLNTEAFF.